A single sample is the source of the 2 T cell receptor beta chains below, sequenced in a study of blood T cell repertoires in COVID-19. The repertoire was sequenced with immunoSEQ multiplex PCR; TCRdb's copy has only in-frame clones and lacks some. The table shows about 210,000 clones, with 80% to 90% occurring only once. The sequenced sample was peripheral blood. The receptors originated from a woman aged 40-49 years with active or convalescent COVID-19.

The chain couples TRBV11-3 to TRBJ1-2, with TRBD1 matching 9 bases. Looked up from germline, CDR1 is SGHNT and CDR2 is YENEEA. The CDR3 sequence is 14 residues long. J was trimmed by 6 bases and V by 2 bases; bases with no gene match: 4. CDR3 in DNA: TGTGCCAGCAGCTTAAGGGACAGGGCTGATGGCTACACCTTC. It specifies CASSLRDRADGYTF.

The V call is TRBV18, the J call TRBJ2-3; D perhaps matches TRBD2 (6 bases). V was trimmed by 2 bases and J by 0 bases, leaving 9 bases between them. The CDR3 totals 15 residues. CDR1 and CDR2 (germline): KGHSH, LQKENI. The CDR3 DNA reads as TGTGCCAGCTCACCAAGGGGACTTAGCACAGATACGCAGTATTTT. Its translation: CASSPRGLSTDTQYF.